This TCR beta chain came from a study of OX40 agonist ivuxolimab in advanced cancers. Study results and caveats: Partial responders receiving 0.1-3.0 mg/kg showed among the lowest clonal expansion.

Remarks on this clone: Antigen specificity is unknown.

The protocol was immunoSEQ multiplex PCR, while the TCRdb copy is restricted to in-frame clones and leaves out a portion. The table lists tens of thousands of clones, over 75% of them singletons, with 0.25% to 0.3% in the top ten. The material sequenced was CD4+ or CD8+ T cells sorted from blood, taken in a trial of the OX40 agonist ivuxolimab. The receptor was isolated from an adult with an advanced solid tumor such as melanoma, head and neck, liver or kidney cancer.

The CDR3 DNA sequence: TGTGCCAGTAGATGGGGGACAGCCAACAATCAGCCCCAGCATTTT. It yields the protein CASRWGTANNQPQHF. The rearrangement joins TRBV19 to TRBJ1-5; 7 positions match TRBD1. V was clipped by 6 bases and J by 3 bases; unmatched bases: 8. The CDR3 is 15 amino acids. The germline gives CDR1 LNHDA, CDR2 SQIVND (reference sequence).